This T cell receptor beta chain was profiled in a study of blood T cell repertoires in COVID-19. The wider study: Donors in the United States, Italy and Spain gave samples during acute or convalescent COVID-19. From T cells, B-cell-depleted T cells, or PBMCs came the material, which was cDNA or gDNA.

Clones were read by immunoSEQ multiplex PCR, and TCRdb kept only the in-frame ones, dropping some. The sample carries 300,000 to 450,000 clones, around 87% recorded once. The J segment lost 6 bases and the V segment lost 4 bases, leaving 9 bases of the junction unmatched. Germline CDR1 is SGHTA and CDR2 is FQGNSA. The CDR3 totals 15 residues. The clonotype comes from a man aged 40-49 years in a cohort exposed to, infected with or recovered from COVID-19 (not recorded which). The sequenced sample consisted of PBMCs or T cells enriched from blood (not recorded which). This rearrangement joins TRBV7-2 to TRBJ1-5, with 7 nucleotides matching TRBD1. The CDR3 sequence is CASSSQTGKGQPQHF. CDR3 coding DNA: TGTGCCAGCAGCTCACAGACAGGGAAGGGTCAGCCCCAGCATTTT.